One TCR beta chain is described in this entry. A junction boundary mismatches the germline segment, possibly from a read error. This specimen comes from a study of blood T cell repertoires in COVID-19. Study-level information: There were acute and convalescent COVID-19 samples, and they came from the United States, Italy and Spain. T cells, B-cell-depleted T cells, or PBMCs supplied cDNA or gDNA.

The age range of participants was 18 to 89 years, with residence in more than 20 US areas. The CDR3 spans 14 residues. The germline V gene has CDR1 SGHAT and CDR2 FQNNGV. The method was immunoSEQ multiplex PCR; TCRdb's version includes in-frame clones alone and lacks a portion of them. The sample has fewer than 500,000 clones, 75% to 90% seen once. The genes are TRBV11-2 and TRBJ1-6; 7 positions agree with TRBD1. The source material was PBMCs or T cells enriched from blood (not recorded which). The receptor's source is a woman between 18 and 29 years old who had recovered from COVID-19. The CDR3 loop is CASILTGTDSPLHF. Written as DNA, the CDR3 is TGTGCCAGCATCTTAACAGGGACAGATTCACCCCTCCACTTT.